This TCR beta chain was obtained from a study of cytomegalovirus exposure and HLA in healthy donors (dated by TCRdb to about 2017). General notes on the study: An earlier analysis of several hundred of the donors reported 250 to 300 Gb of sequence data and 117 million unique TCR beta sequences from around 200 million T cells. Roughly 300 gigabases of sequencing data and tens of millions of unique TCR sequences were included in an early release covering 550 to 650 HLA-typed donors. Of the approximately 370 genotyped donors, roughly 76% were placed in the genetic ancestry cluster associated with self-reported Caucasian donors. The study was designed to test whether signatures of past pathogen exposure could be identified by cataloging public T cell receptors. The T cell repertoires of around 670 subjects were profiled by immunosequencing and related to cytomegalovirus serostatus. A separate validation cohort of approximately 130 different subjects was used in addition to the 666-subject first cohort. To predict cytomegalovirus infection status, the study brought together high-throughput TCR immunosequencing, statistical association of individual TCRs with disease status, and machine learning. A later analysis re-examined previously published TCR beta repertoires from about 670 donors and added high-resolution HLA genotyping to investigate patterns of TCR occurrence. Rather than drawing on any new phenotypic data, the later analysis identified candidate immune exposures from TCR beta sequences and the way those sequences occurred across donors. An earlier analysis of about 620 of the donors applied high-throughput TCR beta sequencing to assess whether each TCR beta V gene segment acted as functional or pseudogenic. Donor age, sex, ethnicity and CMV serostatus were compiled alongside the repertoire data. A later genetic analysis took genome-wide SNP genotypes for about 55% of the 666 donors and used that subset as a discovery cohort. All discovery cohort repertoires had been generated using a single sequencing platform. Class I and class II HLA loci were covered by the typing at four-digit resolution. The number of donors typed differed by locus, with about 620-630 for A, B, C, DRB1 and DQB1, about 500 for DQA1, about 610 for DPA1, and 472 for DPB1. A handful of DR-DQ haplotypes were handled as single units for association and clustering because linkage in the cohort was strong. Among a few hundred genotyped donors of the cohort, an average of about 240,000 unique TCR beta nucleotide sequences were sequenced per donor, around 18% of them non-productive.

What the work shows at the level of the full study, not this receptor alone: Broadly in line with IMGT annotations, most TCR beta V segments showed up in productive rearrangements about 90% or about 30% of the time in an earlier analysis of around 550 of the donors. Cytomegalovirus status was reported to be diagnosed by the classifier with high specificity and sensitivity in both the original and validation cohorts. Over 15 rarely observed V segments, including chromosome 9 orphons, were excluded from the earlier analysis of some 590 of the donors because counts were too low. Some IMGT-functional V segments, including TRBV6-2 and TRBV6-3, could not be distinguished by the 87-base-pair reads and were therefore excluded. A group of highly shared sequence variants was considered likely to be a technical artifact of the sequencing pipeline. In a later genetic analysis, fewer N-insertions in productive TCRs were reported among donors in an Asian-associated ancestry cluster than the roughly 640-donor mean. Most CMV-associated TCR beta chains appeared to be HLA-restricted in a later analysis, and the HLA associations seemed to be driven largely by CMV exposure. In a later analysis, the rate of TCR association differed among HLA loci, with DRB1 alleles having the most associated TCRs and HLA-C alleles having the fewest. The study listed approximately 150 TCR beta chains as associated with cytomegalovirus. The authors suggested that the approach could potentially be extended to other disease states and immunological phenotypes. A later analysis found that HLA-associated TCR beta chains were more clonally expanded and had lower generation probabilities than equally common non-associated chains. In a later genetic analysis, a missense DCLRE1C variant was associated with V-gene and J-gene trimming of TCR beta chains, and the association was replicated in an independent cohort. A further reported finding was that TCR beta sequences accurately predicted the HLA-A and HLA-B alleles for most subjects in the first cohort. Three of the identified cytomegalovirus-associated TCR beta chains were confirmed in vitro to be specific for cytomegalovirus antigens. Strong co-occurrence of HLA alleles, especially DR and DQ, made assigning TCR associations to individual alleles difficult. For the cohort, immune exposure information was limited to CMV serostatus. Only TCR beta chains were sequenced in this cohort, and the absence of alpha or paired-chain data limited detectable features. HLA typing was unavailable for some donors at each locus, so association tests used only the typed subset. Most TCR sequences were observed very rarely across donors, whereas some public TCRs were present in many individuals. Sequencing depth was assumed to be roughly uniform across donors in the presence/absence analyses, though that assumption may not hold. Correlated functional status among segregating V segments might reflect linkage disequilibrium, but an unknown experimental factor could not be ruled out. In a later analysis, several top co-occurrence clusters were reported to appear linked to parvovirus B19, influenza, CMV and Epstein-Barr virus. In a later analysis, more than 15,000 TCR beta sequences were associated with specific HLA alleles at a false discovery rate of 0.05.

Notes on this clone: Its antigen is unknown. Base-call qualities are not available, and no considerably larger clone is one nucleotide away.

The cohort was made up of 500 to 800 healthy bone marrow donors. At the time of sampling, every cohort member was nominally healthy, though immune exposures that went unrecorded were likely present. The donor tested CMV seronegative, placing the donor among the 352 seronegative members of the cohort. A peripheral blood sample was provided by each donor, and peripheral blood mononuclear cells were used for TCR beta sequencing. The Qiagen DNeasy Blood Extraction Kit was used to extract genomic DNA from the blood cell samples. Preparation of the library involved the immunoSEQ multiplex PCR assay. For the multiplex PCR, a mixture combining 60 forward primers for TCR Vbeta segments and 13 reverse primers for TCR Jbeta segments was used. Amplification of the CDR3 region of rearranged TCR beta genes was performed with a multiplex PCR assay on genomic DNA. On the Illumina HiSeq System, the amplified TCR beta libraries were sequenced as 87-base-pair reads. As for the authors' bioinformatics: Across the 700 or so repertoires, a later analysis counted around 80 million unique TCR beta chains, around 11 million of which were shared by at least two donors. To remove PCR and sequencing errors, raw reads were error-corrected and collapsed into unique sequences using a nearest-neighbor algorithm that merged closely related sequences. CDR3 sequences were aligned to IMGT reference sequences to assign V, D and J gene segments. For a sequence to be retained, a match of at least six nucleotides to both a V gene segment and a J gene segment was required. Rearrangements were called productive when the CDR3 lacked stop codons and stayed in frame with V and J; all others were non-productive. CDR3 was defined according to IMGT convention as the region running from the second conserved V-encoded cysteine to the conserved J-encoded phenylalanine. The earlier analysis of 500 to 650 of the donors excluded any sequence lacking an unambiguous match to a single V gene segment. In an earlier analysis of 450 to 700 of the donors, V segments were called functional above 56.7% productive rearrangements and were called segregating when the between-donor standard deviation exceeded 5%. A statistical classification framework was built for diagnosing cytomegalovirus status from the catalog of TCR beta chain sequences. A later analysis assigned V and J genes by comparing TCR nucleotide sequences with IMGT/GENE-DB human TR gene sequences. Using the TCRdist pipeline, a later analysis assigned CDR3 sequences along with most-parsimonious VDJ recombination scenarios. In a later analysis, every TCR beta chain was defined by the combination of its CDR3 amino acid sequence and its V-gene family, and reads without a unique V-gene family were dropped. In a later analysis, 550 to 650 highly shared, low-generation-probability nucleotide sequences were removed to address suspected cross-contamination and a sequencing artifact. In a later analysis, a clonal expansion index was calculated for each public chain from normalized within-repertoire ranks of inferred template counts. A later analysis computed generation probabilities with a VDJ recombination model fitted to out-of-frame rearrangements, and checked the results against IGoR. In a later analysis, hypergeometric tests were used to score TCR-TCR, TCR-HLA and TCR-CMV co-occurrence, with a repertoire-size bias correction applied to TCR pairs. A later analysis estimated false discovery rates by permuting HLA or CMV assignments 20 times. A later analysis grouped co-occurring TCRs with DBSCAN, adding TCRdist sequence similarity when clustering within HLA-allele-positive subsets. Repertoires with fewer than 30,000 or more than 120,000 public chains, plus five repertoires with anomalous nucleotide sharing, were excluded from co-occurrence clustering. The immuneACCESS repertoire file appears here via TCRdb, limited to in-frame rearrangements. These files lack a portion of the clones; in checked studies, under half of the deficit traces to unresolved V genes, and the cause of the others is not known. The V and J calls and the clone size are those of that table, but D and trimming were determined from the DNA. This sample lists under 200,000 clones; 75% to 85% were detected once. The ten largest clones take up 13% of the sample.

Reading the germline V gene gives CDR1 SNHLY and CDR2 FYNNEI. V is pared back by 7 bases and J by 0 bases, with 4 bases lying between the germline termini. The cysteine opens and the phenylalanine closes a CDR3 of 13 amino acids. The read is trimmed to its CDR3 DNA, 39 bases read in frame from base 1. Sequencing was carried out using PBMCs. This clonotype was sampled from a woman aged 45 to 65 in good health and CMV-seronegative. Here the chain combines TRBV2 and TRBJ2-6; the D gene is not confidently resolved. CDR3 region: CASMSSGANVLTF. The base sequence is TGTGCCAGCATGAGCTCTGGGGCCAACGTCCTGACTTTC.